This T cell receptor beta chain emerged from a study of response to subunit inactivated influenza vaccine listed by TCRdb under 2018. As for the study more broadly: Deep quantitative T cell receptor repertoire profiling was used in the study to track responses to a trivalent subunit inactivated influenza vaccine.

CDR1 and CDR2, looked up from the germline V gene, are LGHNA and YSLEER. Taken from cysteine to phenylalanine, the CDR3 has 13 residues. CDR3 DNA only is kept here, 39 bases in frame from base 1. V was cut back by 8 bases and J by 4 bases, leaving a gap of 15 bases between them. Libraries were constructed by RT-PCR. The listed sequencing device is Illumina HiSeq 2500. In-frame beta chains were kept once TCRdb had trimmed the public reads at Q25 with fastp and called clones with MiXCR. Entries are consolidated by CDR3 protein sequence, retaining the most common genes and DNA. Here the sample has under 550,000 distinct CDR3 sequences; under 9% occur a single time. The top ten hold 13% of the sample. This clonotype was observed a few times. The antigen this receptor binds is unknown. The input lacks base qualities; no much larger clone sits a single base away. General findings and caveats noted by the study authors: The authors proposed that each seasonal influenza vaccination may bring in only a limited number of new T cells.

The source was PBMCs from blood, collected less than 25 months after vaccination. The chain uses TRBV4-3 and TRBJ2-7; the D gene is possibly TRBD2, with 5 bases matching. The clonotype comes from a man aged 45 to 75 who received an inactivated influenza vaccine. Donor details come from another sample of the same person, matched by shared clones. The CDR3 region has the sequence CASALSSGYEQYF. In nucleotides, the sequence is TGCGCCAGCGCCCTTTCGAGCGGTTACGAGCAGTACTTC.